What follows is one TCR beta chain and its context. Antigen: not known. This specimen comes from a study of Ad26.COV2.S vaccination and SARS-CoV-2 variants. Background on the study: The donor was enrolled in the Ad26.COV2.S arm of the COV1001 trial. Regarding the study as a whole: Vaccinees reportedly had broad spike-specific CD8+ and CD4+ T cell responses.

TCRdb's table, derived via immunoSEQ multiplex PCR, lists solely in-frame clones and lacks some. The sample yields over 400,000 clones, 80% to 95% seen once. Indicated treatment: roughly 20 received Ad26.COV2.S at low or high dose, single or two shots; about five received placebo; per-sample allocation not given. It was on day 63 after the first vaccine or placebo injection that samples were taken. The receptor was derived from a person aged 18-60 years who received the Ad26.COV2.S COVID-19 vaccine or a placebo. The sequencing used peripheral blood, collected in a trial of Ad26.COV2.S vaccine versus placebo.

The CDR3 here is CASSQANSFYEQYF. The DNA for the CDR3 is TGTGCCAGCAGCCAAGCCAATAGCTTCTACGAGCAGTACTTC. The chain couples TRBV3-1 (or the pseudogene TRBV3-2) to TRBJ2-7; D not certain. CDR3 size: 14 residues. CDR1 is LGHDT, CDR2 YNNKEL, per germline (reference sequence). V lost 1 base to trimming and J lost 3 bases, with 10 bases between them.